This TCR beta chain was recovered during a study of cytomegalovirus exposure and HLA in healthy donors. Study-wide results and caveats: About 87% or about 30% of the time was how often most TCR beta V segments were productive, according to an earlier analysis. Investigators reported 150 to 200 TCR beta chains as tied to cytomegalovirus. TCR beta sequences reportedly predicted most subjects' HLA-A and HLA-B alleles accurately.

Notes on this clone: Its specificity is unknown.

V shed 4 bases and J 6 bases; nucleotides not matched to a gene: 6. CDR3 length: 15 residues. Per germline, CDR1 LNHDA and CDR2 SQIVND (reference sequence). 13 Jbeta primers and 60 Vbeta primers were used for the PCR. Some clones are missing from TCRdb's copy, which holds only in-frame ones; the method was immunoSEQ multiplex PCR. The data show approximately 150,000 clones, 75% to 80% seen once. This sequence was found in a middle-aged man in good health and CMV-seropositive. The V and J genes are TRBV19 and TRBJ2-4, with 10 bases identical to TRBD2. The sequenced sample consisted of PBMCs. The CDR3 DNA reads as TGTGCCAGTAGTACCTATCTAGCGGGAGTAAACATTCAGTACTTC. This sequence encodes CASSTYLAGVNIQYF.